The T cell receptor (beta chain) described here comes from a study of cytomegalovirus exposure and HLA in healthy donors. Study-wide results and limits: The later analysis indicated that the majority of CMV-associated TCR beta chains appeared HLA-restricted. Clonal expansion was found to be greater in HLA-associated TCR beta chains than in equally common others in a later analysis. A missense DCLRE1C variant was associated with V- and J-gene trimming of TCR beta chains in a later analysis, and an independent cohort replicated the association.

Concerning this clone: What it binds is not known. One end of the junction does not line up with germline, which may come from a read error.

A multiplex PCR was run with 60 Vbeta primers and 13 Jbeta primers. Generated by immunoSEQ multiplex PCR, the TCRdb table keeps only in-frame clones and is missing some. This sample has 150,000 or so clones, with roughly 80% found just once. CDR1 is SEHNR, CDR2 FQNEAQ, per germline (reference sequence). The CDR3 runs 15 residues. The specimen sequenced was PBMCs. The source is a woman aged 50 to 60 in good health and CMV-seropositive. V is TRBV7-9 and J is TRBJ1-4; D is perhaps TRBD1 (5 bases). Judging by the DNA end, TRBJ2-2 fits better; the J call may be wrong. CDR3 in amino acids: CASSADIGATRELFF. Written as DNA, the CDR3 is TGTGCCAGCAGCGCAGATATTGGGGCCACCCGGGAGCTGTTTTTT.